This entry concerns a single T cell receptor beta chain. This sample stems from a study of blood T cell repertoires in COVID-19. Assay: immunoSEQ multiplex PCR; the TCRdb copy retains only in-frame clones and omits some. The sample contains some 350,000 clones, 88% of which appear only once. CDR1 and CDR2 (germline): SNHLY, FYNNEI. Trimming pared 4 bases from V and 2 bases from J, leaving 11 bases between. The CDR3 is made up of 15 amino acids. J is TRBJ2-2 and V is TRBV2; D possibly corresponds to TRBD2 (6 bases). This TCR derives from a woman in her seventies with COVID-19, enrolled during active disease. Source material: peripheral blood. The CDR3 bases are TGTGCCAGCAGTGGCGGGACTCTCAACACCGGGGAGCTGTTTTTT. This gives the protein CASSGGTLNTGELFF.